The 13 T cell receptor beta chains below were found in one sample sequenced in a study of spatial heterogeneity in lung cancer. This sample's time point: sample taken at primary tumor resection. TCRdb redid the calling of the 5' RACE reads with MiXCR, one entry per CDR3 protein. The sample has more than 30,000 distinct CDR3 sequences, about 5.2% seen once; the top ten hold about 25%. The sample consisted of PBMCs, taken at surgery. Receptor source: a female donor with early-stage non-small cell lung cancer.

This clonotype is labeled medium-sized. The chain employs TRBV2 and TRBJ2-4, with D possibly matching TRBD1 (6 bases). The CDR3 consists of 13 residues. V lost 4 bases and J 12 bases, leaving 16 bases between the germline ends. The germline V gene encodes CDR1 SNHLY and CDR2 FYNNEI. For the CDR3, the DNA is TGTGCCAGCAGTGGGCACAGGGCCGGAGATCAGTACTTC. This codes for CASSGHRAGDQYF.

This clonotype was seen at least ten times. The rearrangement uses TRBV7-9 and TRBJ2-2; TRBD1 might be the D (5 bases). Trimming left V 1 base short and J 2 bases short, with 8 bases between. The CDR3 is 15 amino acids. Germline CDR1 SEHNR, CDR2 FQNEAQ (reference sequence). The CDR3 sequence: CASSLGRANTGELFF. In DNA form, the CDR3 reads TGTGCCAGCAGCTTAGGCAGGGCTAACACCGGGGAGCTGTTTTTT.

This clonotype was found many times. The chain recombines TRBV29-1 with TRBJ1-2; 8 positions agree with TRBD1. J was trimmed by 0 bases and V by 7 bases; bases with no gene match: 13. The CDR3 spans 16 residues. Germline loops: CDR1 SQVTM, CDR2 ANQGSEA. The CDR3 nucleotides are TGCAGCGCCTTCCTGGGACAGGACCTTACTAACTATGGCTACACCTTC. It translates to CSAFLGQDLTNYGYTF.

To note about this clonotype: A much more abundant neighbour one base away suggests this may be a read error. Lacking the conserved final phenylalanine or tryptophan, this CDR3 likely reflects a read error. V usage is TRBV12-5 and J usage is TRBJ1-5; D call uncertain. Germline assignment: CDR1 LGHNT and CDR2 FRNRAP. The CDR3 totals 14 residues. V lost 1 base and J lost 7, with 11 bases in between. CDR3 sequence (DNA): TGTGCTAGTGGTTTGGCTAGCCCAATGCAGCCCCAGCATCTT. Protein sequence: CASGLASPMQPQHL.

This clonotype was counted only a few times. The CDR3 reads CAWSPPGREVEQFF. The CDR3 bases are TGTGCCTGGAGTCCCCCGGGGAGGGAGGTTGAGCAGTTCTTC. V gene TRBV30 combines with J gene TRBJ2-1, with 7 positions matching TRBD2. Germline CDR1 GTSNPN, CDR2 SVGIG (reference sequence). The CDR3 runs to 14 residues. V lost 2 bases, J lost 9 bases, and 10 bases stayed unmatched. Supplemented by reference TRBV30 and TRBJ2-1, the full variable domain reads SQTIHQWPATLVQPVGSPLSLECTVEGTSNPNLYWYRQAAGRGLQLLFYSVGIGQISSEVPQNLSASRPQDRQFILSSKKLLLSDSGFYLCAWSPPGREVEQFFGPGTRLTVL.

This clonotype has more than one count but fewer than ten. This chain uses TRBV6-5 with TRBJ2-7, with 7 bases that match TRBD1. This CDR3 is built from 14 residues. In germline, CDR1 is MNHEY, CDR2 SVGAGI. V lost 3 bases to trimming and J lost 5 bases; unmatched junction nucleotides: 7. The CDR3 region has the DNA TGTGCCAGCAGTTATAGGGGGCAAGGGGACGAGCAGTACTTC. Protein: CASSYRGQGDEQYF.

This clonotype showed up many times. This rearrangement joins TRBV29-1 to TRBJ2-7; perhaps TRBD2 as D (5 bases). This CDR3 contains 11 residues. V gave up 7 bases and J gave up 4 bases, with 11 bases separating them. Germline V gives CDR1 SQVTM, CDR2 ANQGSEA. The CDR3 region is CSASEGYEQYF. DNA for the CDR3: TGCAGCGCCAGTGAGGGTTACGAGCAGTACTTC.

There are many counts of this clonotype. V is TRBV6-1 and J is TRBJ2-6; D may be TRBD1 or TRBD2 (5 bases each). V lost 6 bases and J lost 4, with 13 bases in between. Germline CDR1 is MNHNS and CDR2 is SASEGT. This CDR3 has 15 amino acids. This chain's CDR3 is CASSHRTGGANVLTF. The CDR3 nucleotides read TGTGCCAGCAGCCACAGGACGGGGGGGGCCAACGTCCTGACTTTC.

There are many counts of this clonotype. V and J are TRBV20-1 and TRBJ2-7, with D perhaps assigned TRBD1 or TRBD2 (7 bases each). Germline assignment: CDR1 DFQATT and CDR2 SNEGSKA (reference sequence). Trimming cost V 3 bases and J 6 bases, with 18 bases left between them. The CDR3 has 14 residues. CDR3 nucleotide sequence: TGCAGTGCTAGGCCCGAGGGCAGGGGGGGCGAGCAGTACTTC. Protein product: CSARPEGRGGEQYF.

In its sample, this clonotype was seen many times. The V call is TRBV3-1, the J call TRBJ2-7, with D unresolved. CDR1 and CDR2 from the germline V gene are LGHDT and YNNKEL (reference sequence). The CDR3 has 15 amino acids. V was trimmed by 0 bases and J by 4 bases, leaving 13 bases between them. In DNA form, the CDR3 reads TGTGCCAGCAGCCAAGAAAACCGTAAGGTGTACGAGCAGTACTTC. Translation: CASSQENRKVYEQYF.

Many counts were recorded for this clonotype. The rearrangement uses TRBV29-1 and TRBJ2-2, with D perhaps being TRBD1 or TRBD2 (5 bases each). V was pared by 6 bases and J by 0 bases, with 14 bases between. CDR3 size: 15 residues. Germline values: CDR1 SQVTM, CDR2 ANQGSEA. Here the CDR3 DNA reads TGCAGCGTCCGGTGGGGACCAACGAACACCGGGGAGCTGTTTTTT. As protein: CSVRWGPTNTGELFF.

This clonotype was seen ten or more times. V gene TRBV13 combines with J gene TRBJ2-3; possibly TRBD1 for D (5 bases). V was shortened by 1 base and J by 4 bases, with 9 bases between the two germline ends. CDR3 size: 14 residues. The V gene's germline CDR1 is PRHDT and CDR2 FYEKMQ (reference sequence). This chain's CDR3 is CASSLAYRSDTQYF. The CDR3 bases are TGTGCCAGCAGCTTAGCGTACAGGTCAGATACGCAGTATTTT.

This clonotype showed up many times. The rearrangement uses TRBV15 and TRBJ1-1; TRBD1 might be the D (5 bases). Germline-derived CDR1 and CDR2 are LNHNV and YYDKDF (reference sequence). The V end lost 1 base, the J end lost 5 bases, and 11 bases lay between the germline ends. The CDR3 has 14 amino acids. The DNA for the CDR3 is TGTGCCACCAGCAGAGGAGGGGTACGGACTGAAGCTTTCTTT. This translates into CATSRGGVRTEAFF.